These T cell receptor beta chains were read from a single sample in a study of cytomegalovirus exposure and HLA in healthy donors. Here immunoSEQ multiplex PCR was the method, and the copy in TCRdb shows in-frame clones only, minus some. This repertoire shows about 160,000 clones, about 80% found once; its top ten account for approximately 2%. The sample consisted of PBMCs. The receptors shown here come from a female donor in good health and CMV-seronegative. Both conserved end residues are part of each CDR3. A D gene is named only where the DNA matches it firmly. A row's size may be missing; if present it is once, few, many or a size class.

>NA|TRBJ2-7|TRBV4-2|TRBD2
TGTGCCAGCAGTCACGGGGGGGCCACGCTCAACGAGCAGTACTTC
CASSHGGATLNEQYF
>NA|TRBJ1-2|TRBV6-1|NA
TGTGCCAGCAGTGAAGTCAGGTTTAGCGCTAACTATGGCTACACCTTC
CASSEVRFSANYGYTF
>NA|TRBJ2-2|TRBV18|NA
TGTGCCAGCTCACCCCCGGGTCCCAACACCGGGGAGCTGTTTTTT
CASSPPGPNTGELFF
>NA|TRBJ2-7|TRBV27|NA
TGTGCCAGCCGGGGACAATACGAGCAGTACTTC
CASRGQYEQYF
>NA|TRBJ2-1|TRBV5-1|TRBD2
TGCGCCAGCAGCTTTAGGGAGGGAAGCTCCTACAATGAGCAGTTCTTC
CASSFREGSSYNEQFF
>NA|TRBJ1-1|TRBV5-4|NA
TGTGCCAGCAGCTTTCGACCAGGAGGGGCTTTCTTT
CASSFRPGGAFF
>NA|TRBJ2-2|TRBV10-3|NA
TGTGCCATCAGTGAGGGACAGACGAACACCGGGGAGCTGTTTTTT
CAISEGQTNTGELFF
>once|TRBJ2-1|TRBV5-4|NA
TGTGCCAGCAGCTTCCCCCGGGGAGAGCAGTTCTTC
CASSFPRGEQFF
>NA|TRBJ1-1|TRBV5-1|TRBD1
TGCGCCAGCAGCTTGGGGACAGGGGGTCTGCCTGAAGCTTTCTTT
CASSLGTGGLPEAFF
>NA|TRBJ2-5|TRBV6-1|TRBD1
TGTGCCAGCAGCCCGGGACAGCAAGAGACCCAGTACTTC
CASSPGQQETQYF
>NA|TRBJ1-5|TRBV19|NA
TGTGCCAGTAGTATAAAGGGGGTTGATCAGCCCCAGCATTTT
CASSIKGVDQPQHF
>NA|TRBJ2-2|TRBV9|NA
TGTGCCAGCAGCCCATCGGGATTGAGCACCGGGGAGCTGTTTTTT
CASSPSGLSTGELFF
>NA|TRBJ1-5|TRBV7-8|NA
TGTGCCAGCAGCTGGGACAACAATCAGCCCCAGCATTTT
CASSWDNNQPQHF
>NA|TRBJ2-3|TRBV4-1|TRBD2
TGCGCCAGCAGCTTCCTAGCGGGGGTGGATACGCAGTATTTT
CASSFLAGVDTQYF